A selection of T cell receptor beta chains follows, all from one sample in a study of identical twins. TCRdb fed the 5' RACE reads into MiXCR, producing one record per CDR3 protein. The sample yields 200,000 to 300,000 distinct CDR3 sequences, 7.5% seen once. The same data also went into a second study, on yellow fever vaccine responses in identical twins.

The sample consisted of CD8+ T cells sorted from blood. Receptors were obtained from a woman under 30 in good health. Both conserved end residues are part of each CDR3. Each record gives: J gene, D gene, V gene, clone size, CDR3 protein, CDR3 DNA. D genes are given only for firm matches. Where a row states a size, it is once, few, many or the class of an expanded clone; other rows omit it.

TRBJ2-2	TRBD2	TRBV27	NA	CASSSLRESYTGELFF	TGTGCCAGCAGTTCTTTGCGGGAGAGTTACACCGGGGAGCTGTTTTTT
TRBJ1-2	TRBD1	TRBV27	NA	CASSPMTGGGYTF	TGTGCCAGCAGTCCTATGACAGGGGGCGGCTACACCTTC
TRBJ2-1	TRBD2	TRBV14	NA	CASSQVTSGRNNEQFF	TGTGCCAGCAGCCAAGTTACTAGCGGGAGGAACAATGAGCAGTTCTTC
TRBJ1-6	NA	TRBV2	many	CASSQSSYNSPLHF	TGTGCCAGCAGTCAGAGCTCCTATAATTCACCCCTCCACTTT
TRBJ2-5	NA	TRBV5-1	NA	CASSLVVAFDDETQYF	TGCGCCAGCAGCTTGGTTGTAGCTTTCGATGACGAGACCCAGTACTTC
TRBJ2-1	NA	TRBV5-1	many	CASGTAYNEQFF	TGCGCCAGCGGAACAGCCTACAATGAGCAGTTCTTC
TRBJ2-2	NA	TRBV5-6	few	CASSSPRTAGTGELFF	TGTGCCAGCAGCTCCCCCCGGACGGCGGGTACCGGGGAGCTGTTTTTT
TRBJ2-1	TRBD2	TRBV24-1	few	CATSDHDSTRGTSGDNEQFF	TGTGCCACCAGTGATCACGACTCTACCCGAGGGACTAGCGGCGACAATGAGCAGTTCTTC
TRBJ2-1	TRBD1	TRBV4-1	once	CASSQGDRDSAYNEQFF	TGCGCCAGCAGCCAAGGAGACCGGGACAGCGCGTACAATGAGCAGTTCTTC
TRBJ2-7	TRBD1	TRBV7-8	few	CASSAGTGGHEQYF	TGTGCCAGCAGCGCCGGGACAGGGGGCCACGAGCAGTACTTC
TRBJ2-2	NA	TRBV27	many	CASSPPAGELFF	TGTGCCAGCAGTCCACCCGCCGGGGAGCTGTTTTTT
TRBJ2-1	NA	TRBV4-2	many	CASSQDRGGKQFF	TGTGCCAGCAGCCAAGATCGGGGCGGAAAGCAGTTCTTC
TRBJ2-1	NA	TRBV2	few	CASSESSRTYSYNEQFF	TGTGCCAGCAGTGAATCTTCCCGCACCTACTCCTACAATGAGCAGTTCTTC
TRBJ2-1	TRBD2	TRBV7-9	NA	CASSAGRAGYNEQFF	TGTGCCAGCAGCGCCGGGAGGGCCGGGTACAATGAGCAGTTCTTC
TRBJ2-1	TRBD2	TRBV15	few	CATKRGGYNEQFF	TGTGCCACGAAGCGGGGGGGCTACAATGAGCAGTTCTTC
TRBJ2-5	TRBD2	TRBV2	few	CASLRGGAQETQYF	TGTGCCAGCCTCCGGGGGGGAGCCCAAGAGACCCAGTACTTC
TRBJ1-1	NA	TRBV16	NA	CASSQSTVAEAFF	TGTGCCAGCAGCCAATCCACAGTGGCTGAAGCTTTCTTT
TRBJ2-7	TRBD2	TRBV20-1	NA	CSARGSGQREGYEQYF	TGCAGTGCTAGGGGCAGCGGTCAGCGGGAGGGCTACGAGCAGTACTTC
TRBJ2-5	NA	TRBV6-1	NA	CASSEAMVGTYQETQYF	TGTGCCAGCAGTGAAGCGATGGTCGGGACGTACCAAGAGACCCAGTACTTC
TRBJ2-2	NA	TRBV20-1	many	CSARVPHTDTGELFF	TGCAGTGCTAGAGTGCCACATACCGACACCGGGGAGCTGTTTTTT
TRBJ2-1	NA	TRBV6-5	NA	CASSYSYRYNEQFF	TGTGCCAGCAGTTACTCTTACAGATACAATGAGCAGTTCTTC
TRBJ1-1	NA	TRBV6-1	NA	CASSPYRREWAEAFF	TGTGCCAGCAGTCCCTACCGTAGGGAGTGGGCTGAAGCTTTCTTT
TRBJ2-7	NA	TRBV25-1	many	CASSEKGGYEQYF	TGTGCCAGCAGTGAGAAGGGGGGGTACGAGCAGTACTTC
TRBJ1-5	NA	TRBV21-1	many	CASSKGGTDNSNQPQHF	TGTGCCAGCAGCAAAGGTGGGACGGATAATAGCAATCAGCCCCAGCATTTT
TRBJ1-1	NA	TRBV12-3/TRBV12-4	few	CASSLGPGDIEAFF	TGTGCCAGCAGTTTAGGTCCGGGGGATATTGAAGCTTTCTTT
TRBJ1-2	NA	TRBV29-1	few	CSVVTGAGSYGYTF	TGCAGCGTTGTAACCGGGGCAGGGTCCTATGGCTACACCTTC
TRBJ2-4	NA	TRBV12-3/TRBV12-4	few	CASSLVSQGSIQYF	TGTGCCAGCAGTTTAGTTAGTCAGGGCTCCATTCAGTACTTC
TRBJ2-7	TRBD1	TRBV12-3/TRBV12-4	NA	CASSSNSGTGEPYEQYF	TGTGCCAGCAGCTCGAATTCCGGGACAGGGGAGCCCTACGAGCAGTACTTC
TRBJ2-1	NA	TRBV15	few	CATSIRTYNEQFF	TGTGCCACCAGCATTAGGACCTACAATGAGCAGTTCTTC
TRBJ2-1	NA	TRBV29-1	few	CSVLGDYNEQFF	TGCAGCGTTCTGGGGGACTACAATGAGCAGTTCTTC
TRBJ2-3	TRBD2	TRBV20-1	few	CSAPTGGSGSILTDTQYF	TGCAGTGCCCCCACTGGGGGTAGCGGGAGTATTTTAACAGATACGCAGTATTTT
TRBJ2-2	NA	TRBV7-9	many	CASSQGGVWELFF	TGTGCCAGCTCCCAGGGAGGTGTCTGGGAGCTGTTTTTT
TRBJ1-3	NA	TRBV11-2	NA	CASSPTLDSSRRDTIYF	TGTGCCAGCAGCCCGACCCTCGACTCATCCCGGAGGGACACCATATATTTT
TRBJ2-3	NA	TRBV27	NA	CAPSESGEYSTDTQYF	TGTGCCCCTTCCGAGAGCGGAGAATATAGCACAGATACGCAGTATTTT
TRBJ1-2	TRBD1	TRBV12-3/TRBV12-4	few	CASSVGTGGAPDYGYTF	TGTGCCAGCAGTGTCGGGACAGGGGGCGCACCCGACTATGGCTACACCTTC
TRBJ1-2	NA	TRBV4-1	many	CASSPVSGAYGYTF	TGCGCCAGCAGCCCTGTATCCGGGGCCTATGGCTACACCTTC
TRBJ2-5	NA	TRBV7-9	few	CASSLDPPLYF	TGTGCCAGCAGCTTAGACCCCCCCCTGTACTTC
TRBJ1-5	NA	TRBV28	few	CASSYRTPWNQPQHF	TGTGCCAGCAGTTATCGGACGCCTTGGAATCAGCCCCAGCATTTT
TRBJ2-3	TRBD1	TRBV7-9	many	CASLASGTGNADTQYF	TGTGCCAGCCTCGCCTCAGGGACAGGGAACGCAGATACGCAGTATTTT
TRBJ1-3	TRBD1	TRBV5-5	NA	CASSLGQGRLYTIYF	TGTGCCAGCAGCTTGGGACAGGGACGGTTATACACCATATATTTT
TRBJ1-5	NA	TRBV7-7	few	CASSLGFRGQPQHF	TGTGCCAGCAGCTTAGGCTTTAGGGGGCAGCCCCAGCATTTT
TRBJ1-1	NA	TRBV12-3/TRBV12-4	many	CASSSLHTEAFF	TGTGCCAGCAGTTCCCTTCACACTGAAGCTTTCTTT
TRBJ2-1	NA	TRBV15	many	CATSKGGDYNEQFF	TGTGCCACCAGCAAAGGGGGGGACTACAATGAGCAGTTCTTC
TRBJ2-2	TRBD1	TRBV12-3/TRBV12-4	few	CASSSHRGRTGELFF	TGTGCCAGCAGTTCCCACAGGGGGAGGACCGGGGAGCTGTTTTTT
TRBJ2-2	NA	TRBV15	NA	CATSSDYERYTGELFF	TGTGCCACCAGCAGCGACTACGAGCGGTACACCGGGGAGCTGTTTTTT
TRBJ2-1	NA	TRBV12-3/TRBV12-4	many	CASSPVGYNEQFF	TGTGCCAGCAGCCCCGTAGGCTACAATGAGCAGTTCTTC